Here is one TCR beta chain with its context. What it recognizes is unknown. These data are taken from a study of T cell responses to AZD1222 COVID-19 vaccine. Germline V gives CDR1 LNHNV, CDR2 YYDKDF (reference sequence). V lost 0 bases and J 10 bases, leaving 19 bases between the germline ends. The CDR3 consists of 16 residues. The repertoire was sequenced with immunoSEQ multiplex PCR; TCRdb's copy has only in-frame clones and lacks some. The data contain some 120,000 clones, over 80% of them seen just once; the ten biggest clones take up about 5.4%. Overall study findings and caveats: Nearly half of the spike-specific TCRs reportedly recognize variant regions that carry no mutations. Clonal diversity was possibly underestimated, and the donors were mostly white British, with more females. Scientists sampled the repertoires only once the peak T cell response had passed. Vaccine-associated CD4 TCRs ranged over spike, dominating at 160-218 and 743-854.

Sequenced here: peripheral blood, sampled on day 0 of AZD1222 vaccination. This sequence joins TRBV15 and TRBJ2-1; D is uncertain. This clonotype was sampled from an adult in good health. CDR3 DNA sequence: TGTGCCACCAGCAGAGATGTGGGCAGATCGGCCGGGGAGCAGTTCTTC. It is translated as CATSRDVGRSAGEQFF.